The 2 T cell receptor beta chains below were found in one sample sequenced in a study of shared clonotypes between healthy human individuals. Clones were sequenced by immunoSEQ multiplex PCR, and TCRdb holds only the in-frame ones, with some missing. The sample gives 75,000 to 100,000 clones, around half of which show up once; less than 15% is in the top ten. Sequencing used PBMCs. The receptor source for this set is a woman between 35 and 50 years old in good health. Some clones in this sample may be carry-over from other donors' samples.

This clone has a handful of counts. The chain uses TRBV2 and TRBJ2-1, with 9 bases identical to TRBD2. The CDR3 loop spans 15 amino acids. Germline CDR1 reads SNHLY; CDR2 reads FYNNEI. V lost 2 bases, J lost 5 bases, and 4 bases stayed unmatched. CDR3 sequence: CASSERLAVNNEQFF. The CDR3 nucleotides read TGTGCCAGCAGTGAACGACTAGCGGTAAACAATGAGCAGTTCTTC.

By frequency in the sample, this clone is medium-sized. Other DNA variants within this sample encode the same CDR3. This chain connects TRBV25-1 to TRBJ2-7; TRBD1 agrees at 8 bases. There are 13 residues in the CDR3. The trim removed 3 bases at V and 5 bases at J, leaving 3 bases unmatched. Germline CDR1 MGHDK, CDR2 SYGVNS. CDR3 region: CASSDRGRDEQYF. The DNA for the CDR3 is TGTGCCAGCAGTGACAGGGGGCGAGACGAGCAGTACTTC.